One sample yielded the 7 T cell receptor beta chains listed below, sequenced in a study of beta chain features in type 1 diabetes. Whole-study findings and limits: TCRB CDR3 length was moderately but significantly reduced in all four CD4+ subsets of Type 1 diabetes patients.

Their target antigens are unknown. The whole isolated RNA underwent reverse transcription, so sequencing captured expressed TCRB transcripts. Some clones are missing from TCRdb's copy, which holds only in-frame ones; the method was immunoSEQ multiplex PCR. The table has about 160,000 clones, 7.8% seen once. Specimen: central memory CD4+ T cells from blood. These receptors were collected from a middle-aged woman with type 1 diabetes.

The gene calls are TRBV9 and TRBJ2-6, with D uncertain. The CDR3 is 15 residues long. Germline loops: CDR1 SGDLS, CDR2 YYNGEE. Trimming shortened V by 0 bases and J by 4 bases, and 8 bases separated the two germline ends. The CDR3 coding sequence is TGTGCCAGCAGCGTAGAAAACTGGGGGGCCAACGTCCTGACTTTC. This sequence encodes CASSVENWGANVLTF.

The J gene is TRBJ2-7, the V gene TRBV9; a possible D gene is TRBD2 (7 bases). The CDR3 has 16 residues. The germline gives CDR1 SGDLS, CDR2 YYNGEE. V was shortened by 0 bases and J by 6 bases, with 19 bases between the two germline ends. This chain's CDR3 is CASSVGEGQGLVEQYF. CDR3 DNA sequence: TGTGCCAGCAGCGTAGGGGAGGGGCAGGGGTTGGTCGAGCAGTACTTC.

The sample holds a few counts of this clone. The V call is TRBV7-2, the J call TRBJ1-2; D remains ambiguous. Trimming removed 5 bases from V and 8 bases from J, with 12 bases in between. The germline V gene encodes CDR1 SGHTA and CDR2 FQGNSA. This CDR3 has 12 residues. CDR3 coding DNA: TGTGCCAGCAGCCTGACACGTAGGGGCTACACCTTC. It yields the protein CASSLTRRGYTF.

The chain recombines TRBV7-6 with TRBJ1-1; 8 nucleotides line up with TRBD1. The germline gives CDR1 SGHVS, CDR2 FNYEAQ. V shed 5 bases, J shed 3 bases, and the junction held 5 bases outside the gene matches. This CDR3 has 14 residues. CDR3 amino acids: CASSAQGADTEAFF. In DNA form, the CDR3 reads TGTGCCAGCAGCGCGCAGGGGGCGGACACTGAAGCTTTCTTT.

This chain joins TRBV20-1 and TRBJ1-2, with D hard to call. The CDR3 length is 11 residues. The V gene's germline CDR1 is DFQATT and CDR2 SNEGSKA (reference sequence). The V gene lost 4 bases and the J gene lost 2 bases, with 5 bases spanning the gap. CDR3 nucleotide sequence: TGCAGTGCTAACCGGAACTATGGCTACACCTTC. Translation gives CSANRNYGYTF.

This clone was seen a few times. Different DNA sequences within this sample yield the same CDR3. This chain connects TRBV9 to TRBJ2-1, with 7 bases matching TRBD2. Germline CDR1 reads SGDLS; CDR2 reads YYNGEE. The CDR3 consists of 16 residues. V lost 0 bases, J lost 0 bases, and 3 bases stayed unmatched. The CDR3 region is CASSVGPGGSYNEQFF. In DNA form, the CDR3 reads TGTGCCAGCAGCGTAGGCCCGGGGGGCTCCTACAATGAGCAGTTCTTC.

This clone was recorded a few times. The chain employs TRBV28 and TRBJ1-1; D may be TRBD1 (6 bases). With 6 bases removed from V and 7 bases from J, the gap between germline ends came to 15 bases. This CDR3 is built from 13 residues. Germline CDR1 and CDR2: MDHEN and SYDVKM. The CDR3 nucleotides read TGTGCCAGCAGGCCTTACAGGGAACATGAAGCTTTCTTT. Translating it yields CASRPYREHEAFF. Variable domain in full (rest from reference TRBV28 and TRBJ1-1): DVKVTQSSRYLVKRTGEKVFLECVQDMDHENMFWYRQDPGLGLRLIYFSYDVKMKEKGDIPEGYSVSREKKERFSLILESASTNQTSMYLCASRPYREHEAFFGQGTRLTVV.